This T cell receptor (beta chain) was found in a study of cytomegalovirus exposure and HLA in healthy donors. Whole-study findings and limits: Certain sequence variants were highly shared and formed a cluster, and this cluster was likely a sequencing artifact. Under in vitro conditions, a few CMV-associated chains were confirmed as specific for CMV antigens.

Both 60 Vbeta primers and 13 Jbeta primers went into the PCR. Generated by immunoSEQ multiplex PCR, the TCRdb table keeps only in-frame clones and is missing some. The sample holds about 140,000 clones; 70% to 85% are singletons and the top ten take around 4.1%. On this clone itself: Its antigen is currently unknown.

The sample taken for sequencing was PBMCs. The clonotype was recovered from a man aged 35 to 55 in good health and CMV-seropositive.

CDR3 nucleotides: TGCGCCAGCAGCAGGGTTAGCGGAGGGAATGAGCAGTTCTTC. This sequence encodes CASSRVSGGNEQFF. The V and J genes are TRBV5-1 and TRBJ2-1; D is perhaps TRBD2 (6 bases). The CDR3 loop spans 14 amino acids. Per the germline V gene, CDR1 is SGHRS and CDR2 is YFSETQ. Deletions cut 4 bases from V and 7 bases from J, with 15 bases between.